This TCR beta chain was retrieved from a study of PD-1 blockade in classical Hodgkin lymphoma. General study findings and limits: What drove the repertoire differences, possibly disease activity or prior therapy, has not been defined. Lower baseline TCR diversity was reported for newly diagnosed patients than for healthy donors.

Germline V CDR1 and CDR2: SGHRS, YFSETQ. Trimming pared 0 bases from V and 7 bases from J, leaving 5 bases between. The CDR3 has 12 amino acids. Time point reported: newly diagnosed, previously untreated cHL patient sample. Comparators were PBMCs taken from newly diagnosed, untreated classical Hodgkin lymphoma. Note on this clone: Its antigen is unknown.

Sequenced by immunoSEQ multiplex PCR; TCRdb stores in-frame clones only, minus some. The sample lists about 16,000 clones; approximately 85% were seen once. This TCR derives from a human donor with classical Hodgkin lymphoma. The chain uses TRBV5-1 and TRBJ2-1; TRBD1 is a possible D gene (5 bases). The source material was peripheral blood mononuclear cells (PBMCs). The CDR3 coding sequence is TGCGCCAGCAGCTTGGCAGGGAATGAGCAGTTCTTC. It translates to CASSLAGNEQFF.